These 6 T cell receptor beta chains were all obtained from the same sample, sequenced in a study of cytomegalovirus exposure and HLA in healthy donors. The PCR ran on 60 Vbeta and 13 Jbeta primers. Produced via immunoSEQ multiplex PCR; TCRdb's table is partial and in-frame only. This table has approximately 140,000 clones, 82% appearing once. The specimen was PBMCs. These receptors were taken from a boy between 2 and 10 years old in good health and CMV-seronegative.

This chain connects TRBV19 to TRBJ2-7, with TRBD2 identical over 8 bases. The CDR3 has 14 residues. The germline gives CDR1 LNHDA, CDR2 SQIVND (reference sequence). The J segment lost 0 bases and the V segment lost 6 bases, leaving 4 bases of the junction unmatched. CDR3 region: CASSPGGVSYEQYF. The DNA for the CDR3 is TGTGCCAGTAGCCCCGGGGGGGTCTCCTACGAGCAGTACTTC.

The chain is built from TRBV2 and TRBJ1-5; perhaps TRBD1 as D (6 bases). The CDR3 runs 14 residues. Trimming pared 8 bases from V and 1 base from J, leaving 12 bases between. Germline CDR1 and CDR2: SNHLY and FYNNEI. CDR3: CASSPDRSNQPQHF. The CDR3 DNA follows: TGTGCCAGCTCCCCGGACAGAAGCAATCAGCCCCAGCATTTT.

The V and J genes are TRBV5-1 and TRBJ2-7, with 11 positions matching TRBD1. This CDR3 is built from 16 residues. CDR1 and CDR2 from the germline V gene are SGHRS and YFSETQ. The ends lost 0 bases at V and 3 bases at J; junction bases unmatched: 5. The DNA for the CDR3 is TGCGCCAGCAGCTTGGCCCGGGACAGGGGGTACTACGAGCAGTACGTC. The encoded protein is CASSLARDRGYYEQYV.

The V and J genes are TRBV4-3 and TRBJ1-3; possible D gene TRBD1, 5 bases. There are 16 residues in the CDR3. CDR1 is LGHNA, CDR2 YSLEER, per germline. The V gene lost 1 base and the J gene lost 0 bases, with 10 bases spanning the gap. Written as DNA, the CDR3 is TGCGCCAGCAGCCAAGTTGGGGCCGTCTCTGGAAACACCATATATTTT. This sequence encodes CASSQVGAVSGNTIYF.

The chain carries TRBV7-9 and TRBJ1-1; 8 bases are a match to TRBD1. The junction had 3 bases not matched to a gene; V was cut back by 5 bases and J by 4 bases. The V gene's germline CDR1 is SEHNR and CDR2 FQNEAQ (reference sequence). The CDR3 covers 13 residues. The CDR3 DNA is TGTGCCAGCAGCCTACAGGGGGTCACTGAAGCTTTCTTT. Translated: CASSLQGVTEAFF.

This rearrangement joins TRBV5-6 to TRBJ2-1; a possible D gene is TRBD1 (5 bases). The CDR3 loop spans 15 amino acids. Germline V CDR1 and CDR2: SGHDT, YYEEEE. Trimming cost V 2 bases and J 0 bases, with 9 bases left between them. The CDR3 loop reads CASSLRGFSYNEQFF. CDR3 nucleotides: TGTGCCAGCAGCTTAAGGGGTTTCTCCTACAATGAGCAGTTCTTC.